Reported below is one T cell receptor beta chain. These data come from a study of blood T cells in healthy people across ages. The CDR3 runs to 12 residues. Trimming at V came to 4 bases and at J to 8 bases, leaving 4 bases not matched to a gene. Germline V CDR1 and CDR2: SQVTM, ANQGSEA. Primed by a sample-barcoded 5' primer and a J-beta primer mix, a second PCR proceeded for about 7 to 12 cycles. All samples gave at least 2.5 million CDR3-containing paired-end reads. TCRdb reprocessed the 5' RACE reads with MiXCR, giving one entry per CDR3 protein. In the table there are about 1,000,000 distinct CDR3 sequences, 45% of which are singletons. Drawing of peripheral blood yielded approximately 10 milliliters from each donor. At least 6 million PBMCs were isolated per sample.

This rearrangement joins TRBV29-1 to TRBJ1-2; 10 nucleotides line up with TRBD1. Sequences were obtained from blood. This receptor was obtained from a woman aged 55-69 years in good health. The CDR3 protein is CSVGDRGRGYTF. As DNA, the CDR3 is TGCAGCGTTGGGGACAGGGGTCGCGGCTACACCTTC. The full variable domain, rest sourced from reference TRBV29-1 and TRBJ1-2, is SAVISQKPSRDICQRGTSLTIQCQVDSQVTMMFWYRQQPGQSLTLIATANQGSEATYESGFVIDKFPISRPNLTFSTLTVSNMSPEDSSIYLCSVGDRGRGYTFGSGTRLTVV.